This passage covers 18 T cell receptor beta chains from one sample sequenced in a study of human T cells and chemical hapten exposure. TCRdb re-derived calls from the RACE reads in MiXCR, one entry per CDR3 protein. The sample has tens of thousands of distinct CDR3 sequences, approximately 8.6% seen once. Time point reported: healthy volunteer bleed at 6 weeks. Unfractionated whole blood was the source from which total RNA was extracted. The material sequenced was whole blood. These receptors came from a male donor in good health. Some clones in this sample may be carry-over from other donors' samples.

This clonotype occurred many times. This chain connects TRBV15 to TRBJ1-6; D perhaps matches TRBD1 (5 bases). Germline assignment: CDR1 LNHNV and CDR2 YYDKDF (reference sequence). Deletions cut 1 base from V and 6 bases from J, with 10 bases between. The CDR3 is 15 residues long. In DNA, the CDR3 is TGTGCCACCAGCAGAGCGGGAGACAGTAATTCACCCCTCCACTTT. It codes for CATSRAGDSNSPLHF.

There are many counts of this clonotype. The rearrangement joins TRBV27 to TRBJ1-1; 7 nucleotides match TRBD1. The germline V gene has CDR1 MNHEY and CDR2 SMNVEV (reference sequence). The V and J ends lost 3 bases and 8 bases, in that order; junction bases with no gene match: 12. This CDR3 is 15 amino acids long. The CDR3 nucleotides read TGTGCCAGCAGTTTTGTTAAGGGGGCGAATAGGGAAGCTTTCTTT. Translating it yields CASSFVKGANREAFF.

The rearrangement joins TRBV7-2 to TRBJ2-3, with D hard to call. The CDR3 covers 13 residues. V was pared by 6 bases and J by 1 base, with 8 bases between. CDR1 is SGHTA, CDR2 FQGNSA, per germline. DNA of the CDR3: TGTGCCAGCAGAATACGAGGCACAGATACGCAGTATTTT. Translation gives CASRIRGTDTQYF.

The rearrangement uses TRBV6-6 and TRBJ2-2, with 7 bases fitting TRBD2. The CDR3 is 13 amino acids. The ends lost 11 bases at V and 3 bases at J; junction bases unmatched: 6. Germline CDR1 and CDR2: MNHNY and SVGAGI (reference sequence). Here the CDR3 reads CAARAGYTGELFF. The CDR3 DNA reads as TGTGCCGCCCGAGCGGGGTACACCGGGGAGCTGTTTTTT.

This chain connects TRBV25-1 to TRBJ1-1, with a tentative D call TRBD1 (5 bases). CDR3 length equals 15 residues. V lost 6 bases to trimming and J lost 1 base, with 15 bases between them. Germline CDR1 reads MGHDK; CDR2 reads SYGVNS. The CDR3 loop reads CASRLAVGGNTEAFF. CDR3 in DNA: TGTGCCAGCAGACTGGCCGTCGGGGGGAACACTGAAGCTTTCTTT.

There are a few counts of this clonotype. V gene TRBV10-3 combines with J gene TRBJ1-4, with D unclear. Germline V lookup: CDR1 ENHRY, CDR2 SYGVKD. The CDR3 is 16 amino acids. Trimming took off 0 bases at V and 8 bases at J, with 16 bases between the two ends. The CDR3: CAISESHGVEAEKLFF. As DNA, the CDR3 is TGTGCCATCAGTGAGTCACACGGGGTTGAGGCGGAAAAACTGTTTTTT.

The CDR3 coding sequence is TGTGCCAGCAGCCAAGAATCGGAGCTAGTTAGCAATCAGCCCCAGCATTTT. Its protein is CASSQESELVSNQPQHF. The V call is TRBV4-2, the J call TRBJ1-5; D gene uncertain. V lost 0 bases and J 0 bases, leaving 12 bases between the germline ends. This CDR3 comprises 17 residues. Germline V gives CDR1 LGHNA, CDR2 YNFKEQ.

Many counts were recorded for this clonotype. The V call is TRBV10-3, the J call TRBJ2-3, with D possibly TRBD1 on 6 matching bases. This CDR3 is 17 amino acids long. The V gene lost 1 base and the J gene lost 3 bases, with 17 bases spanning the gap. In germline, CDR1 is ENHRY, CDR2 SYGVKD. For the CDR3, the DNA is TGTGCCATCAGTGAGTTCCCTACCGGGACAATAACAGATACGCAGTATTTT. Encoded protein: CAISEFPTGTITDTQYF.

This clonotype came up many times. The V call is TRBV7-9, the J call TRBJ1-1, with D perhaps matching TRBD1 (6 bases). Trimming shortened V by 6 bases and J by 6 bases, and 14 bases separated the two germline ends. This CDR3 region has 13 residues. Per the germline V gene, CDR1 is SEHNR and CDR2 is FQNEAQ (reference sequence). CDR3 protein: CASSTYREAEAFF. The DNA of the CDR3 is TGTGCCAGCAGTACCTACAGGGAGGCTGAAGCTTTCTTT. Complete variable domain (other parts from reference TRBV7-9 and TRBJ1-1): DTGVSQNPRHKITKRGQNVTFRCDPISEHNRLYWYRQTLGQGPEFLTYFQNEAQLEKSRLLSDRFSAERPKGSFSTLEIQRTEQGDSAMYLCASSTYREAEAFFGQGTRLTVV.

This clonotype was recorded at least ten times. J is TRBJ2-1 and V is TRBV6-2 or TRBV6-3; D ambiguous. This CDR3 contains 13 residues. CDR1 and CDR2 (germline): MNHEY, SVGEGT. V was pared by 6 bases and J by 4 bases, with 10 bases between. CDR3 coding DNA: TGTGCCAGCAGCCTCCGAGGTTACAATGAGCAGTTCTTC. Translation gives CASSLRGYNEQFF.

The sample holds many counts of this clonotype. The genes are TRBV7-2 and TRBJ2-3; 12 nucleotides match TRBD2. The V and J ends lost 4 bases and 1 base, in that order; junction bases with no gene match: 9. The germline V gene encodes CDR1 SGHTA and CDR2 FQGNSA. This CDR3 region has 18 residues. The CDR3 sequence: CASSSVPTSGGRTDTQYF. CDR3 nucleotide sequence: TGTGCCAGCAGCTCAGTACCGACTAGCGGGGGCCGCACAGATACGCAGTATTTT.

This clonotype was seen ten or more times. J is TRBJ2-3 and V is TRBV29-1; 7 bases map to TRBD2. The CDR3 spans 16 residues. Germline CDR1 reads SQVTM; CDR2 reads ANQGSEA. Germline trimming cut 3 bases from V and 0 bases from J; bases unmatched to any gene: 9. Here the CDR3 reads CSVDALGGASTDTQYF. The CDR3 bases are TGCAGCGTTGACGCCCTGGGAGGGGCTAGCACAGATACGCAGTATTTT.

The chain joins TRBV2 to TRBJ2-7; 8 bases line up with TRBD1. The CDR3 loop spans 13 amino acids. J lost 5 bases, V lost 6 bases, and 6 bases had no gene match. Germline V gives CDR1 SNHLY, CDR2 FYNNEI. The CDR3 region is CASRVRTGHEQYF. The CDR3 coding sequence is TGTGCCAGCAGGGTAAGGACAGGGCACGAGCAGTACTTC.

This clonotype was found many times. CDR3 in amino acids: CASSGAEGYTF. The CDR3 DNA reads as TGTGCCAGCAGTGGGGCGGAAGGCTACACCTTC. This chain uses TRBV12-3 or TRBV12-4 with TRBJ1-2; a possible D gene is TRBD1 (5 bases). V lost 5 bases to trimming and J lost 8 bases, with 9 bases between them. The CDR3 length is 11 residues.

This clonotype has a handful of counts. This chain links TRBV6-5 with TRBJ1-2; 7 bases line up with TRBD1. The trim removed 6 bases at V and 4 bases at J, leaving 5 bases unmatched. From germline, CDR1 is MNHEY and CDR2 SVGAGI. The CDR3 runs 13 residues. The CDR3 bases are TGTGCCAGCAGAGTGGACAGGAGCTATGGCTACACCTTC. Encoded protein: CASRVDRSYGYTF.

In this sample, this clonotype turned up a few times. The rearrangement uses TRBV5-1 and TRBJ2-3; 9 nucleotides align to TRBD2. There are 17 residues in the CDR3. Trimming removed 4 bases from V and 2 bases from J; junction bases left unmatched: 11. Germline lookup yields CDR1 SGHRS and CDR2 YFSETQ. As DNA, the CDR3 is TGCGCCAGCAGCCCGAACCCGACTAGCGGAGTCACAGATACGCAGTATTTT. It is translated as CASSPNPTSGVTDTQYF.

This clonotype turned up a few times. The CDR3 is CATSRVYGVQFF. In DNA form, the CDR3 reads TGTGCCACCAGCAGAGTCTACGGCGTGCAGTTCTTC. This chain connects TRBV15 to TRBJ2-1; D gene unclear. CDR3 length: 12 amino acids. Between the trimmed V and J ends, which lost 1 base and 12 bases, there was a span of 10 bases. The germline V gene has CDR1 LNHNV and CDR2 YYDKDF (reference sequence).

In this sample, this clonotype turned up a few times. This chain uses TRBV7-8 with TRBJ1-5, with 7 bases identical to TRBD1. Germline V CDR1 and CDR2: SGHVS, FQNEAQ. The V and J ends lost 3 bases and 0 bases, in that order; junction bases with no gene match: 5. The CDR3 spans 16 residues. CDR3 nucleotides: TGTGCCAGCAGCTTTTGGACAGGATATAGCAATCAGCCCCAGCATTTT. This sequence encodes CASSFWTGYSNQPQHF.